Listed below are T cell receptor beta chains from one sample, sequenced in a study of CD8 T cells in Susac syndrome. TCRdb re-analysed the immunoSEQ multiplex PCR reads in MiXCR, keeping a single row per CDR3 protein. The profile shows approximately 280,000 distinct CDR3 sequences, about 88% of them singletons. The sequencing sample was made of CD8+ T cells from PBMCs. Receptors were obtained from a human donor with multiple sclerosis. The CDR3 runs from the conserved cysteine through the conserved F or W. D genes are given only for firm matches. Rows may omit the clone size; those that give it use once, few, many or a size class.

CDR3aa	CDR3nt	abundance	d_gene	v_gene	j_gene
CASSRSATEAFF	TGTGCCAGCAGTCGTTCGGCCACTGAAGCTTTCTTT	-	-	TRBV2	TRBJ1-1
CASSATYSYEQYF	TGTGCCAGTAGTGCCACATACTCCTACGAGCAGTACTTC	-	-	TRBV19	TRBJ2-7
CASSADRDSTYEQYF	TGTGCCAGTAGTGCCGACCGGGACAGCACCTACGAGCAGTACTTC	-	TRBD1	TRBV19	TRBJ2-7
CASSYSMAGEQFF	TGTGCCAGCAGTTACTCGATGGCGGGTGAGCAGTTCTTC	-	-	TRBV6-5	TRBJ2-1
CASSVGLAEAGATYEQYF	TGTGCCAGCAGCGTAGGCCTAGCGGAAGCCGGGGCAACCTACGAGCAGTACTTC	once	TRBD2	TRBV9	TRBJ2-7
CASSQTLGTDTQYF	TGCGCCAGCAGCCAAACCCTTGGCACAGATACGCAGTATTTT	-	-	TRBV4-1	TRBJ2-3
CASSLDGRGGEQYF	TGCGCCAGCAGCTTGGACGGCAGGGGCGGCGAGCAGTACTTC	-	-	TRBV5-1	TRBJ2-7
CASSLTSDEQYF	TGTGCCAGCAGCTTGACTAGCGACGAGCAGTACTTC	few	TRBD2	TRBV7-9	TRBJ2-7
CASRPWGSGANVLTF	TGTGCCAGCAGGCCCTGGGGGTCTGGGGCCAACGTCCTGACTTTC	few	-	TRBV6-1	TRBJ2-6
CASSLAGRNYEQYF	TGTGCCAGCAGCTTAGCGGGACGCAACTACGAGCAGTACTTC	-	-	TRBV7-2	TRBJ2-7
CASSYPGWSTKELNEQFF	TGTGCCAGCAGTTACCCTGGTTGGTCTACTAAAGAACTCAATGAGCAGTTCTTC	once	-	TRBV6-2/TRBV6-3	TRBJ2-1
CASSGDYNEQFF	TGTGCCAGCAGCGGGGACTACAATGAGCAGTTCTTC	-	-	TRBV5-6	TRBJ2-1
CASSLSGASGNTIYF	TGTGCCAGCAGTTTATCAGGGGCCTCTGGAAACACCATATATTTT	-	-	TRBV27	TRBJ1-3
CASSGRSGREYNEQFF	TGTGCCAGCAGCGGCCGGAGCGGGAGGGAGTACAATGAGCAGTTCTTC	-	TRBD2	TRBV9	TRBJ2-1
CASSDRGLYGYTF	TGTGCCAGCAGTGACAGGGGGCTGTATGGCTACACCTTC	-	TRBD1	TRBV25-1	TRBJ1-2
CASSPYTGRYEQYF	TGTGCCAGCAGTCCATATACAGGACGGTACGAGCAGTACTTC	-	-	TRBV12-3/TRBV12-4	TRBJ2-7
CASSFLAGGYNYEQYF	TGTGCCAGCAGTTTCCTAGCGGGAGGATACAACTACGAGCAGTACTTC	-	TRBD2	TRBV6-5	TRBJ2-7
CASSRTSGKDNEQFF	TGTGCCAGCAGTCGGACTAGCGGGAAGGACAATGAGCAGTTCTTC	-	TRBD2	TRBV6-1	TRBJ2-1
CASTLAMGGTYNEQFF	TGTGCCAGTACCCTGGCGATGGGCGGAACCTACAATGAGCAGTTCTTC	-	-	TRBV19	TRBJ2-1
CASSPGGGTGELFF	TGTGCCAGTAGTCCCGGTGGGGGTACCGGGGAGCTGTTTTTT	few	-	TRBV19	TRBJ2-2
CASSFGMENEKLFF	TGCGCCAGCAGCTTTGGGATGGAGAATGAAAAACTGTTTTTT	-	-	TRBV5-1	TRBJ1-4
CASRTDSGILNEQFF	TGCGCCAGCAGAACCGATAGCGGGATCCTCAATGAGCAGTTCTTC	-	TRBD2	TRBV10-2	TRBJ2-1
CSARDQEQYF	TGCAGTGCTAGAGATCAGGAGCAGTACTTC	-	-	TRBV20-1	TRBJ2-7
CASSVGVIHEQFF	TGTGCCAGCAGCGTAGGAGTAATCCATGAGCAGTTCTTC	once	-	TRBV9	TRBJ2-1
CSVEDRGGQETQYF	TGCAGCGTTGAAGATCGAGGGGGACAAGAGACCCAGTACTTC	few	-	TRBV29-1	TRBJ2-5
CASSAFDRAIRNEQFF	TGTGCCAGCTCTGCCTTTGACAGGGCGATTCGGAATGAGCAGTTCTTC	-	TRBD1	TRBV18	TRBJ2-1
CADWGGRNEQFF	TGTGCCGATTGGGGGGGTCGCAATGAGCAGTTCTTC	once	TRBD2	TRBV2	TRBJ2-1
CASTRGGSYNEQFF	TGTGCCAGCACCCGAGGGGGCTCCTACAATGAGCAGTTCTTC	-	-	TRBV27	TRBJ2-1
CASSLSLGGSQYF	TGTGCCAGCAGCTTATCCCTAGGGGGGTCGCAGTATTTT	-	-	TRBV7-9	TRBJ2-3
CASSPGGSGNTIYF	TGTGCCAGCAGTCCAGGGGGCTCTGGAAACACCATATATTTT	-	TRBD1	TRBV6-5	TRBJ1-3
CASSLRGQTEAFF	TGTGCCAGCAGTTTAAGAGGGCAGACTGAAGCTTTCTTT	-	-	TRBV28	TRBJ1-1
CAILYYDSSNEQFF	TGTGCCATCCTATATTATGACAGCTCCAATGAGCAGTTCTTC	-	-	TRBV10-3	TRBJ2-1
CAWSTGRPNTEAFF	TGTGCCTGGAGTACGGGACGGCCGAACACTGAAGCTTTCTTT	-	-	TRBV30	TRBJ1-1
CASGTGFYNEQFF	TGTGCCAGCGGAACGGGGTTCTACAATGAGCAGTTCTTC	-	-	TRBV6-2/TRBV6-3	TRBJ2-1
CASSLVASYDEQFF	TGTGCCAGCAGTTTAGTTGCTAGTTATGATGAGCAGTTCTTC	-	-	TRBV12-3/TRBV12-4	TRBJ2-1
CASSQVGPGPYEQYF	TGCGCCAGCAGCCAAGTAGGGCCTGGGCCCTACGAGCAGTACTTC	once	-	TRBV4-1	TRBJ2-7
CASSREAFF	TGTGCCAGCAGCCGGGAAGCTTTCTTT	-	-	TRBV7-9	TRBJ1-1
CASSLGRTTQVQFF	TGTGCCAGCAGCTTAGGTAGGACTACCCAAGTCCAGTTCTTC	-	-	TRBV11-2	TRBJ2-1
CASSLGGLAGDNEQFF	TGTGCCAGCAGCTTAGGGGGACTAGCGGGGGACAATGAGCAGTTCTTC	once	TRBD2	TRBV7-6	TRBJ2-1
CASSLAENEQFF	TGTGCCAGCAGTCTAGCGGAAAATGAGCAGTTCTTC	-	TRBD2	TRBV9	TRBJ2-1
CASNRGTGKSDTQYF	TGTGCCAGCAATAGAGGGACAGGCAAGTCGGATACGCAGTATTTT	-	TRBD1	TRBV28	TRBJ2-3
CASSQESGTTYNEQFF	TGTGCCAGCAGCCAAGAGTCCGGGACTACCTACAATGAGCAGTTCTTC	-	TRBD2	TRBV4-2	TRBJ2-1
CASSSGLYNEQFF	TGTGCCAGCAGTTCTGGACTGTACAATGAGCAGTTCTTC	-	-	TRBV7-3	TRBJ2-1
CASSIVPLGADTQYF	TGTGCCAGTAGTATCGTTCCCCTAGGTGCAGATACGCAGTATTTT	-	-	TRBV19	TRBJ2-3
CASSSGTAGVGYEQYF	TGTGCCAGCAGCTCGGGGACAGCGGGAGTCGGCTACGAGCAGTACTTC	-	-	TRBV9	TRBJ2-7